Following are 19 T cell receptor beta chains from one sample sequenced in a study of beta chain features in type 1 diabetes. As every portion of the isolated RNA was reverse transcribed, the sequencing read expressed TCRB transcripts. TCRdb's copy holds only in-frame clones and misses some; the assay was immunoSEQ multiplex PCR. There are about 16,000 clones in the sample; 45% to 55% occur only once, and 0.35% to 0.55% lies in the top ten. Material: stem cell memory CD4+ T cells from blood. Receptors originate from a woman younger than 35 in good health.

The J gene is TRBJ1-2, the V gene TRBV9, with D possibly matching TRBD1 (5 bases). The CDR3 runs 13 residues. V shed 4 bases and J shed 2 bases, with 9 bases lying between them. The germline gives CDR1 SGDLS, CDR2 YYNGEE. The CDR3 loop is CASSPGLNYGYTF. The CDR3 coding sequence is TGTGCCAGCAGCCCGGGACTCAACTATGGCTACACCTTC.

The rearrangement uses TRBV2 and TRBJ1-4; 10 bases are a match to TRBD1. The CDR3 contains 15 residues. With V trimmed by 8 bases and J by 7 bases, 10 bases remained unmatched. Germline CDR1 and CDR2: SNHLY and FYNNEI. The CDR3 coding sequence is TGTGCCAGCGGGACAGGGGCTTCCTTCGGTGAAAAACTGTTTTTT. It codes for CASGTGASFGEKLFF.

The chain links TRBV5-1 to TRBJ2-7, with TRBD2 matching over 10 bases. The CDR3 contains 15 residues. Germline V gene data show CDR1 as SGHRS and CDR2 as YFSETQ. Trimming at V came to 5 bases and at J to 4 bases, leaving 9 bases not matched to a gene. CDR3 sequence (DNA): TGCGCCAGCAGTTCTAGCGGGAGCGGCGTGTACGAGCAGTACTTC. It yields the protein CASSSSGSGVYEQYF.

V and J are TRBV7-9 and TRBJ2-1; 9 nucleotides match TRBD2. CDR3 length: 16 residues. The V segment lost 2 bases and the J segment 5 bases; nucleotides outside the gene matches: 7. The germline V gene has CDR1 SEHNR and CDR2 FQNEAQ (reference sequence). CDR3 sequence (DNA): TGTGCCAGCAGCTTAATCAGCGGGAGGCTTCACAATGAGCAGTTCTTC. Protein product: CASSLISGRLHNEQFF.

V usage is TRBV14 and J usage is TRBJ2-1, with 7 bases lining up with TRBD2. The CDR3 has 17 amino acids. Trimming took 0 bases from V and 3 from J; bases not matched to a gene: 8. CDR1 and CDR2 from the germline V gene are SGHDN and FVKESK. The CDR3 DNA follows: TGTGCCAGCAGCCAAGATGACCTAGCGGAGAACTACAATGAGCAGTTCTTC. Its translation: CASSQDDLAENYNEQFF. The full variable domain, rest sourced from reference TRBV14 and TRBJ2-1, is EAGVTQFPSHSVIEKGQTVTLRCDPISGHDNLYWYRRVMGKEIKFLLHFVKESKQDESGMPNNRFLAERTGGTYSTLKVQPAELEDSGVYFCASSQDDLAENYNEQFFGPGTRLTVL.

The chain couples TRBV5-1 to TRBJ2-7; 7 bases match TRBD1. The CDR3 runs to 16 residues. V was clipped by 3 bases and J by 5 bases; unmatched bases: 14. Germline V lookup: CDR1 SGHRS, CDR2 YFSETQ. The CDR3 region is CASSSGAAGGADEQYF. Written as DNA, the CDR3 is TGCGCCAGCAGCTCTGGCGCGGCAGGGGGAGCCGACGAGCAGTACTTC.

J is TRBJ2-3 and V is TRBV5-1; TRBD1 aligns across 10 bases. J was trimmed by 1 base and V by 4 bases; bases with no gene match: 6. The CDR3 has 16 amino acids. Looked up from germline, CDR1 is SGHRS and CDR2 is YFSETQ. As DNA, the CDR3 is TGCGCCAGCAGCACTGGGACAGGGGAAGGCACAGATACGCAGTATTTT. Translation: CASSTGTGEGTDTQYF.

This clone occurred a few times. The V gene is TRBV6-1, the J gene TRBJ1-5; 7 bases are shared with TRBD1. Germline V gives CDR1 MNHNS, CDR2 SASEGT. CDR3 size: 15 residues. V was clipped by 6 bases and J by 6 bases; unmatched bases: 11. CDR3 protein: CASRAPGGLTQPQHF. The DNA for the CDR3 is TGTGCCAGCAGGGCTCCAGGGGGTTTGACTCAGCCCCAGCATTTT.

The V call is TRBV19, the J call TRBJ1-2; possible D gene TRBD1, 6 bases. CDR1 and CDR2 from the germline V gene are LNHDA and SQIVND (reference sequence). This CDR3 region has 18 residues. V lost 1 base to trimming and J lost 0 bases, with 18 bases between them. The CDR3 nucleotides are TGTGCCAGTAGTATAGGAGGGGGAACAGGGAGAGCTAACTATGGCTACACCTTC. Translated, it gives CASSIGGGTGRANYGYTF.

This sequence joins TRBV30 and TRBJ2-7; 10 bases match TRBD1. Germline V gene data show CDR1 as GTSNPN and CDR2 as SVGIG (reference sequence). Trimming cost V 5 bases and J 2 bases; bases outside gene matches: 3. There are 13 residues in the CDR3. The CDR3 DNA is TGTGCCTGGGGGACAGGGGTAGCCTACGAGCAGTACTTC. Protein sequence: CAWGTGVAYEQYF.

This chain uses TRBV10-2 with TRBJ2-3, with TRBD1 matching over 8 bases. The germline gives CDR1 WSHSY, CDR2 SAAADI. The CDR3 has 13 residues. The ends lost 9 bases at V and 2 bases at J; junction bases unmatched: 4. The CDR3 sequence: CASRTGHTDTQYF. For the CDR3, the DNA is TGCGCCAGTCGGACAGGGCACACAGATACGCAGTATTTT.

CDR3 sequence (DNA): TGTGCCAGCAGCTTATTGGCGGGAGGGCCGGGTGAGCAGTTCTTC. Encoded protein: CASSLLAGGPGEQFF. This chain links TRBV11-3 with TRBJ2-1; 9 positions agree with TRBD2. From germline, CDR1 is SGHNT and CDR2 YENEEA. The CDR3 runs to 15 residues. V lost 2 bases, J lost 9 bases, and 8 bases stayed unmatched. Full variable domain (rest looked up from reference TRBV11-3 and TRBJ2-1): EAGVVQSPRYKIIEKKQPVAFWCNPISGHNTLYWYLQNLGQGPELLIRYENEEAVDDSQLPKDRFSAERLKGVDSTLKIQPAELGDSAVYLCASSLLAGGPGEQFFGPGTRLTVL.

This sequence joins TRBV7-2 and TRBJ2-5; 9 bases align to TRBD1. CDR3 length: 14 residues. V dropped 5 bases and J dropped 4; count of bases not matched to a gene: 5. Germline V lookup: CDR1 SGHTA, CDR2 FQGNSA. The CDR3 bases are TGTGCCAGCAGCACGCAGACAGGGGGAGAGACCCAGTACTTC. The encoded protein is CASSTQTGGETQYF.

This rearrangement joins TRBV5-1 to TRBJ2-1, with D perhaps TRBD2 (6 bases). The germline gives CDR1 SGHRS, CDR2 YFSETQ. The CDR3 extends over 15 amino acids. V was clipped by 4 bases and J by 5 bases, with 16 bases between them. The CDR3 loop is CASSPGAGGNNEQFF. The CDR3 nucleotides are TGCGCCAGCAGCCCCGGTGCCGGCGGGAACAATGAGCAGTTCTTC.

This rearrangement joins TRBV5-4 to TRBJ2-1, with 12 bases lining up with TRBD2. The junction had 14 bases not matched to a gene; V was cut back by 0 bases and J by 10 bases. The CDR3 runs to 18 residues. Germline V gene lookup returns CDR1 SGHNT and CDR2 YYREEE (reference sequence). The CDR3 DNA is TGTGCCAGCAGCTTGGGGACTAGCGGGGCTTACACCCAGGGAGAGCAGTTCTTC. Protein: CASSLGTSGAYTQGEQFF.

The chain joins TRBV7-2 to TRBJ2-3, with 7 bases that match TRBD2. V gave up 5 bases and J gave up 3 bases; unmatched junction bases: 11. This CDR3 contains 16 residues. Germline CDR1 and CDR2: SGHTA and FQGNSA. The DNA of the CDR3 is TGTGCCAGCAGCCAAGTATCGCTAGCGGTTACAGATACGCAGTATTTT. Translated: CASSQVSLAVTDTQYF.

The rearrangement uses TRBV6-1 and TRBJ1-5, with 7 bases fitting TRBD1. CDR1 MNHNS and CDR2 SASEGT come from the germline V gene. This CDR3 is 15 amino acids long. V lost 4 bases, J lost 6 bases, and 9 bases stayed unmatched. The CDR3 region has the DNA TGTGCCAGCAGTGCTAACTCAGGGGGGAGTCAGCCCCAGCATTTT. Translating it yields CASSANSGGSQPQHF.

This chain connects TRBV28 to TRBJ1-5; possible D gene TRBD1, 6 bases. Trimming shortened V by 2 bases and J by 2 bases, and 13 bases separated the two germline ends. In germline, CDR1 is MDHEN, CDR2 SYDVKM. This CDR3 spans 16 amino acids. CDR3 protein: CASSLHQGPGNQPQHF. For the CDR3, the DNA is TGTGCCAGCAGTTTACACCAGGGGCCGGGCAATCAGCCCCAGCATTTT.

This chain links TRBV30 with TRBJ2-2; D remains ambiguous. V was cut by 0 bases and J by 1 base, with 3 bases left in between. CDR1 and CDR2 from the germline V gene are GTSNPN and SVGIG (reference sequence). The CDR3 spans 13 residues. In DNA, the CDR3 is TGTGCCTGGAGTGTCCTGAACACCGGGGAGCTGTTTTTT. Protein sequence: CAWSVLNTGELFF.